The 9 T cell receptor beta chains reported below all come from one sample, sequenced in a study of blood T cell repertoires in COVID-19. Libraries were prepared by immunoSEQ multiplex PCR; TCRdb keeps only in-frame clonotypes and omits some of them. This sample carries under 90,000 clones, 60% to 75% of them seen once, and the ten largest clones take approximately 5.8%. What was sequenced was peripheral blood. The receptors stem from a man in his forties or fifties with active or convalescent COVID-19.

This clone showed up just a few times. The chain links TRBV5-6 to TRBJ2-7; unclear D gene. There are 13 residues in the CDR3. Germline V gene sequence: CDR1 SGHDT, CDR2 YYEEEE. V was clipped by 2 bases and J by 3 bases, with 9 bases between them. CDR3 in DNA: TGTGCCAGCAGCTTTGGTGGCTTCTACGAGCAGTACTTC. Translation: CASSFGGFYEQYF.

The rearrangement links TRBV9 to TRBJ2-1; TRBD2 matches 8 bases. The CDR3 spans 17 residues. J lost 0 bases, V lost 4 bases, and 9 bases had no gene match. Germline V gene sequence: CDR1 SGDLS, CDR2 YYNGEE. CDR3 nucleotides: TGTGCCAGCAGCCACCGGGGGGGGCCGAGCTCCTACAATGAGCAGTTCTTC. It is translated as CASSHRGGPSSYNEQFF.

The J gene is TRBJ1-6, the V gene TRBV27; no reliable D call. This CDR3 is built from 15 residues. Trimming took off 2 bases at V and 9 bases at J, with 14 bases between the two ends. The germline CDR1 and CDR2 sequences are MNHEY and SMNVEV (reference sequence). In DNA, the CDR3 is TGTGCCAGCAGTTTAGGGCGGGGATACAGTTCACCCCTCCACTTT. This codes for CASSLGRGYSSPLHF.

This chain links TRBV11-2 with TRBJ1-2; D remains unclear. Trimming shortened V by 4 bases and J by 2 bases, and 17 bases separated the two germline ends. The CDR3 loop spans 16 amino acids. CDR1 and CDR2 (germline): SGHAT, FQNNGV. CDR3 in DNA: TGTGCCAGCAGCTCCGGACGGGGAAACTCCAACTATGGCTACACCTTC. It specifies CASSSGRGNSNYGYTF.

The J gene is TRBJ1-2, the V gene TRBV11-2; TRBD1 matches at 10 bases. With V trimmed by 1 base and J by 8 bases, 13 bases remained unmatched. The CDR3 is made up of 17 amino acids. The germline gives CDR1 SGHAT, CDR2 FQNNGV. In DNA, the CDR3 is TGTGCCAGCAGCTTAGGCTCCCCGGGACAGGGGTTTCGGGGCTACACCTTC. Translation gives CASSLGSPGQGFRGYTF.

The V and J genes are TRBV5-4 and TRBJ2-4; a possible D gene is TRBD1 (6 bases). Germline CDR1 is SGHNT and CDR2 is YYREEE (reference sequence). The CDR3 runs 15 residues. V was pared by 3 bases and J by 3 bases, with 13 bases between. In DNA, the CDR3 is TGTGCCAGCAGCTCTGGACAGAACGGCAAAAACATTCAGTACTTC. This translates into CASSSGQNGKNIQYF. Full variable domain (missing parts from reference TRBV5-4 and TRBJ2-4): ETGVTQSPTHLIKTRGQQVTLRCSSQSGHNTVSWYQQALGQGPQFIFQYYREEENGRGNFPPRFSGLQFPNYSSELNVNALELDDSALYLCASSSGQNGKNIQYFGAGTRLSVL.

There are a few counts of this clone. V is TRBV5-4 and J is TRBJ1-2, with TRBD1 matching over 10 bases. Germline V gene data show CDR1 as SGHNT and CDR2 as YYREEE (reference sequence). The CDR3 consists of 15 residues. V gave up 4 bases and J gave up 3 bases; unmatched junction bases: 6. This chain's CDR3 is CASSPVDRGDYGYTF. For the CDR3, the DNA is TGTGCCAGCAGCCCTGTGGACAGGGGGGACTATGGCTACACCTTC.

The V call is TRBV3-1 (or the pseudogene TRBV3-2), the J call TRBJ2-7, with D possibly matching TRBD1 (5 bases). Germline assignment: CDR1 LGHDT and CDR2 YNNKEL (reference sequence). The CDR3 spans 15 residues. Between the trimmed V and J ends, which lost 0 bases and 2 bases, there was a span of 11 bases. The chain's CDR3 is CASSQDSRATYEQYF. The CDR3 nucleotides are TGTGCCAGCAGCCAAGATTCCAGGGCAACCTACGAGCAGTACTTC.

The CDR3 nucleotides read TGTGCCAGCAGCCGAAGGGGGACAGGAAGTCGGAATTCACCCCTCCACTTT. It codes for CASSRRGTGSRNSPLHF. This chain uses TRBV6-6 with TRBJ1-6; TRBD1 aligns across 8 bases. The CDR3 extends over 17 amino acids. Germline lookup yields CDR1 MNHNY and CDR2 SVGAGI (reference sequence). Trimming cost V 6 bases and J 7 bases; bases outside gene matches: 14.